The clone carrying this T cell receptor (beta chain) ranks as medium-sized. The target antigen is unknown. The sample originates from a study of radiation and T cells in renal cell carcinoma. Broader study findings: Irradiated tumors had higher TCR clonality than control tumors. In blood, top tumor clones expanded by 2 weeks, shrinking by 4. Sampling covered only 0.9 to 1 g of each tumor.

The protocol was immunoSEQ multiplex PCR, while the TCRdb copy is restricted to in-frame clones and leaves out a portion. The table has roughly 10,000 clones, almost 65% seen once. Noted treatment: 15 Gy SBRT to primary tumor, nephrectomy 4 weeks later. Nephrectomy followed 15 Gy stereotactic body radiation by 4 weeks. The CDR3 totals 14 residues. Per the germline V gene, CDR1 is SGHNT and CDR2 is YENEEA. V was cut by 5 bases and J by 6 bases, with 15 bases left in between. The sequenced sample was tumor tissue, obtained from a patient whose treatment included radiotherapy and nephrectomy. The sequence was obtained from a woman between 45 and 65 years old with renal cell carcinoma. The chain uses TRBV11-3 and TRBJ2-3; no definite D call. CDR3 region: CASSARSPPDTQYF. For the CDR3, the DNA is TGTGCCAGCAGCGCGCGATCCCCGCCGGATACGCAGTATTTT.